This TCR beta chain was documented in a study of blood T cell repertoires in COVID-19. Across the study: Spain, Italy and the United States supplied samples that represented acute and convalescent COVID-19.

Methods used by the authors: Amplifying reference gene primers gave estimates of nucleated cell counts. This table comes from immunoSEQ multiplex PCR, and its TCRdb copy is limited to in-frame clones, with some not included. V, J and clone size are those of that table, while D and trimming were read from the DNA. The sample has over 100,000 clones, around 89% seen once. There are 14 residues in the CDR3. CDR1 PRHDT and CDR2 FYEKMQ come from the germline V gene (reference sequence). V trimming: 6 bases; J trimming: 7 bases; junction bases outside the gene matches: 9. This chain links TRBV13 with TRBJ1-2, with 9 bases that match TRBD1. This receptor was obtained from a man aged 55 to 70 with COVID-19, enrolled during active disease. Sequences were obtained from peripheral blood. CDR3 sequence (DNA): TGTGCCAGCAGGCCTTGGGACAGGGTGGTTGGCTACACCTTC. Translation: CASRPWDRVVGYTF. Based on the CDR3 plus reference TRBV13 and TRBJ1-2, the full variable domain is AAGVIQSPRHLIKEKRETATLKCYPIPRHDTVYWYQQGPGQDPQFLISFYEKMQSDKGSIPDRFSAQQFSDYHSELNMSSLELGDSALYFCASRPWDRVVGYTFGSGTRLTVV.